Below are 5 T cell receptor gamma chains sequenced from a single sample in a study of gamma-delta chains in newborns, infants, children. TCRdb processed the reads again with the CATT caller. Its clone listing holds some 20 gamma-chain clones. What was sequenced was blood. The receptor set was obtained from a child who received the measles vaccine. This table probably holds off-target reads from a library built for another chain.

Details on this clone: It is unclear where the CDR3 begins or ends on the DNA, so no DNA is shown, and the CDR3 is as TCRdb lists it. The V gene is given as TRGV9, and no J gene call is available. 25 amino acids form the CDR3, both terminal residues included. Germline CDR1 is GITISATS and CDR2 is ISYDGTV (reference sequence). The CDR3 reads CACDTGGYASWDTRQMFFGTGIKLF.

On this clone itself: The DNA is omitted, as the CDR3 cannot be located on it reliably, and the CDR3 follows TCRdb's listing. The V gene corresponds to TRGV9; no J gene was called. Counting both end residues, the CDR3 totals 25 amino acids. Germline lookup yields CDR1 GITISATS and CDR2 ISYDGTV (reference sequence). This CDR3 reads CACDLLGDSSWDTRQMFFGTGIKLF.

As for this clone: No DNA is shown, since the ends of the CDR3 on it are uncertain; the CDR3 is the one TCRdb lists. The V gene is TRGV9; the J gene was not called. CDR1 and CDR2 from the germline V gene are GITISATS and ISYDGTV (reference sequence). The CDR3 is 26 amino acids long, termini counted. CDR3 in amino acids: CACDTASGGFSWDTRQMFFGTGIKLF.

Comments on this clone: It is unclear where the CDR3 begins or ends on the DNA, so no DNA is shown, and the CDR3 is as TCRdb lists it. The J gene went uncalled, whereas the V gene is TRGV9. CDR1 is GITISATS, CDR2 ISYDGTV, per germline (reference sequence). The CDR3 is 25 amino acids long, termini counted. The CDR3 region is CACDTVGGSSWDTRQMFFGTGIKLF.

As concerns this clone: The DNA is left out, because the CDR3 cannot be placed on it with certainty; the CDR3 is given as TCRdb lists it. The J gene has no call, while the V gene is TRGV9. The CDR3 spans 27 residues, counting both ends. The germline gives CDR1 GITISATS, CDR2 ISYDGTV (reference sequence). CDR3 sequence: CACDRVLGDTTSWDTRQMFFGTGIKLF.